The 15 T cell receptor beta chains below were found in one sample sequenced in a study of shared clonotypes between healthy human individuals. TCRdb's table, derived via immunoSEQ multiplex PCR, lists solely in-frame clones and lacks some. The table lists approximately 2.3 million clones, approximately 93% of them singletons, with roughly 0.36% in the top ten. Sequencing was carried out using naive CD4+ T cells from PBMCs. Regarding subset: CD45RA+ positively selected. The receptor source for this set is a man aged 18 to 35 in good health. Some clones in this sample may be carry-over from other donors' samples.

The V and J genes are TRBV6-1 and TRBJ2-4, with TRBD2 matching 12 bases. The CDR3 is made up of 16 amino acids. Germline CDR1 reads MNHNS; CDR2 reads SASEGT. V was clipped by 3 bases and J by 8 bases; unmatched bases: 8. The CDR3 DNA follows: TGTGCCAGCAGTGATCCTGGGACTAGCGGGTTGGACATTCAGTACTTC. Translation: CASSDPGTSGLDIQYF.

The CDR3 protein is CASNYGPSPAGELFF. CDR3 nucleotide sequence: TGTGCCAGCAACTACGGGCCCTCCCCCGCCGGGGAGCTGTTTTTT. This chain links TRBV5-6 with TRBJ2-2; no firm D call. V was trimmed by 6 bases and J by 6 bases, leaving 18 bases between them. Per the germline V gene, CDR1 is SGHDT and CDR2 is YYEEEE. This CDR3 has 15 amino acids.

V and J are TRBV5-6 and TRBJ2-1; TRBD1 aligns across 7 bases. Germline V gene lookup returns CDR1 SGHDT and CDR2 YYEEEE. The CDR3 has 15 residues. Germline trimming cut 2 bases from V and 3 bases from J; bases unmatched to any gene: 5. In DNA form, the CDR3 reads TGTGCCAGCAGCTTTGACAGGGTTGGCTACAATGAGCAGTTCTTC. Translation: CASSFDRVGYNEQFF.

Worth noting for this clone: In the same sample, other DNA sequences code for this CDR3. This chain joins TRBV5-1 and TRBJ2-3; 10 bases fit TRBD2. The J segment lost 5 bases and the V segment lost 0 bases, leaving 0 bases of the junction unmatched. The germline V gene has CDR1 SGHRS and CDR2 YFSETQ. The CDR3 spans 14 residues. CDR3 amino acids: CASSLGTSGDTQYF. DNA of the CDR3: TGCGCCAGCAGCTTGGGGACTAGCGGAGATACGCAGTATTTT.

The CDR3, as DNA: TGTGCCAGCAGTGTCGACAGGGCGGGGACCGGGGAGCTGTTTTTT. Protein product: CASSVDRAGTGELFF. The rearrangement joins TRBV6-4 to TRBJ2-2, with a weak D call TRBD1 (7 bases). The CDR3 consists of 15 residues. Trimming took off 4 bases at V and 5 bases at J, with 14 bases between the two ends. CDR1 is MRHNA, CDR2 SNTAGT, per germline.

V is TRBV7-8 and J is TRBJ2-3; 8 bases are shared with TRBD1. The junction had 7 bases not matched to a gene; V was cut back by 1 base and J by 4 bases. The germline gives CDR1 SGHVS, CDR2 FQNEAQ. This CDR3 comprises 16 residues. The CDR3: CASSLEIRGRADTQYF. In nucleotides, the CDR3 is TGTGCCAGCAGCTTAGAGATCAGGGGGCGCGCAGATACGCAGTATTTT.

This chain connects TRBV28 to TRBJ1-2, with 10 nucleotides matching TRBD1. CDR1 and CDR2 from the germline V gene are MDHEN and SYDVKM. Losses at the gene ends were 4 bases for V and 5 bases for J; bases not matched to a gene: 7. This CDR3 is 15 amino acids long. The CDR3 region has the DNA TGTGCCAGCAGTTCTCCGGGACAGGGGATGTATGGCTACACCTTC. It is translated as CASSSPGQGMYGYTF.

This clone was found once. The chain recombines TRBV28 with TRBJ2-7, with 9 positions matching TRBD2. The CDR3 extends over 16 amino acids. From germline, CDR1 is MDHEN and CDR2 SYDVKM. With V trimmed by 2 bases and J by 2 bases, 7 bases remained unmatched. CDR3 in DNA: TGTGCCAGCAGTTTACTCGTAGGCGGGAGGGCCTACGAGCAGTACTTC. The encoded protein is CASSLLVGGRAYEQYF. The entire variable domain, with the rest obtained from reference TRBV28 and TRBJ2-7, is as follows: DVKVTQSSRYLVKRTGEKVFLECVQDMDHENMFWYRQDPGLGLRLIYFSYDVKMKEKGDIPEGYSVSREKKERFSLILESASTNQTSMYLCASSLLVGGRAYEQYFGPGTRLTVT.

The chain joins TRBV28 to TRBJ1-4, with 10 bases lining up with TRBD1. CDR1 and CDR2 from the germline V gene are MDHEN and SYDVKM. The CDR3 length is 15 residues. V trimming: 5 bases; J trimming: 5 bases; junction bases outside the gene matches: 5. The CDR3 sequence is CASSIPGQGNEKLFF. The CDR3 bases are TGTGCCAGCAGTATTCCGGGACAGGGGAATGAAAAACTGTTTTTT.

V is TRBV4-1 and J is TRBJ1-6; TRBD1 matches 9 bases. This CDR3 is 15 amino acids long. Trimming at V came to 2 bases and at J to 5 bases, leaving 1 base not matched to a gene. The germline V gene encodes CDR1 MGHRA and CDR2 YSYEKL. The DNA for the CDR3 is TGCGCCAGCAGCCAATGGGACAGGGATAATTCACCCCTCCACTTT. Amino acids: CASSQWDRDNSPLHF.

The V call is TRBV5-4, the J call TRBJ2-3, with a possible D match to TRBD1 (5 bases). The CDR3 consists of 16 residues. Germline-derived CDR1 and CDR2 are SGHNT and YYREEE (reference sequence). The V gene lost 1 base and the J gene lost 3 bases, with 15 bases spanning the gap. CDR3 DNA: TGTGCCAGCAGCTTGCCTTCATCCAGGGCGACAGATACGCAGTATTTT. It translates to CASSLPSSRATDTQYF.

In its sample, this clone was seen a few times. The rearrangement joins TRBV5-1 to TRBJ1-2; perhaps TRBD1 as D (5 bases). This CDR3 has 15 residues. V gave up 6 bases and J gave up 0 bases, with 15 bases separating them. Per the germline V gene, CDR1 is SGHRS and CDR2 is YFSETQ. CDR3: CASTREGTSNYGYTF. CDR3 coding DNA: TGCGCCAGCACCCGGGAAGGGACCTCTAACTATGGCTACACCTTC.

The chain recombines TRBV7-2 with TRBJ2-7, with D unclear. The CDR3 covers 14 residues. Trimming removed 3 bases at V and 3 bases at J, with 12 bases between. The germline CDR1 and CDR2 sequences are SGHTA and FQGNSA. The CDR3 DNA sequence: TGTGCCAGCAGCTTCATGAACGCGGACTACGAGCAGTACTTC. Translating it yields CASSFMNADYEQYF.

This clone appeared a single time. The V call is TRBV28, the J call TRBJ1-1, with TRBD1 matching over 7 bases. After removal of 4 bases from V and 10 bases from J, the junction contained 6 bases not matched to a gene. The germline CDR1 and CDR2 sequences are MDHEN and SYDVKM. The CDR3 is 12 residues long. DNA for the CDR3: TGTGCCAGCAGTTCCGACAGGGTGGGAGCTTTCTTT. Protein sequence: CASSSDRVGAFF.

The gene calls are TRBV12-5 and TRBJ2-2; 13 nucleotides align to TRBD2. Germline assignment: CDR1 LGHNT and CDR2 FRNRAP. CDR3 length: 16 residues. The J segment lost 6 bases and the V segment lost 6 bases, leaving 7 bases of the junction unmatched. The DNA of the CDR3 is TGTGCTAGTGGGACGACTAGCGGGAGGAAACCCGGGGAGCTGTTTTTT. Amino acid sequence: CASGTTSGRKPGELFF.